These T cell receptor beta chains were read from a single sample in a study of blood T cell repertoires in COVID-19. Assay used: immunoSEQ multiplex PCR; TCRdb lists only in-frame clones, some missing. The data contain just over 300,000 clones, over 75% of them singletons. The material sequenced was PBMCs or T cells enriched from blood (not recorded which). These receptors came from a man aged 30-40 years who had recovered from COVID-19. The CDR3 runs from the conserved cysteine through the conserved F or W. Each record gives: CDR3 protein, CDR3 DNA, clone size, D gene, V gene, J gene. D genes are given only for firm matches. Where a row states a size, it is once, few, many or the class of an expanded clone; other rows omit it.

cdr3_aa: CASRPGLAGGSNYEQYF
cdr3_nt: TGTGCCAGCAGACCGGGACTAGCGGGAGGGAGTAATTACGAGCAGTACTTC
clone_size: -
d_call: TRBD2
v_call: TRBV5-5
j_call: TRBJ2-7

cdr3_aa: CASSQVRTGELFF
cdr3_nt: TGTGCCAGCAGCCAAGTGCGAACCGGGGAGCTGTTTTTT
clone_size: -
d_call: -
v_call: TRBV3-1/TRBV3-2
j_call: TRBJ2-2

cdr3_aa: CAWSAGLAGREQYF
cdr3_nt: TGTGCCTGGAGTGCGGGACTAGCGGGGCGCGAGCAGTACTTC
clone_size: -
d_call: TRBD2
v_call: TRBV30
j_call: TRBJ2-7

cdr3_aa: CASNLASLSGNEQFF
cdr3_nt: TGTGCCAGCAACCTAGCGTCCCTTTCGGGAAATGAGCAGTTCTTC
clone_size: -
d_call: -
v_call: TRBV28
j_call: TRBJ2-1

cdr3_aa: CASSHGQFNEKLFF
cdr3_nt: TGTGCCAGCAGCCACGGACAGTTTAATGAAAAACTGTTTTTT
clone_size: -
d_call: -
v_call: TRBV7-9
j_call: TRBJ1-4

cdr3_aa: CASSVELDGGPSDTQYF
cdr3_nt: TGTGCCAGCAGCGTAGAGCTAGACGGGGGGCCCTCAGATACGCAGTATTTT
clone_size: -
d_call: -
v_call: TRBV9
j_call: TRBJ2-3

cdr3_aa: CASRNGQGGAFF
cdr3_nt: TGTGCCAGCAGAAACGGACAGGGGGGAGCTTTCTTT
clone_size: few
d_call: TRBD1
v_call: TRBV28
j_call: TRBJ1-1

cdr3_aa: CASSPRQGSGNTIYF
cdr3_nt: TGTGCCAGCAGCCCGCGACAGGGCTCGGGAAACACCATATATTTT
clone_size: -
d_call: TRBD1
v_call: TRBV11-3
j_call: TRBJ1-3

cdr3_aa: CSVGRDLYNEQFF
cdr3_nt: TGCAGCGTTGGGCGGGACCTCTACAATGAGCAGTTCTTC
clone_size: -
d_call: -
v_call: TRBV29-1
j_call: TRBJ2-1

cdr3_aa: CASSSDRGFYSPLHF
cdr3_nt: TGTGCCAGTAGTAGCGACAGGGGGTTTTATTCACCCCTCCACTTT
clone_size: -
d_call: TRBD1
v_call: TRBV19
j_call: TRBJ1-6

cdr3_aa: CASSPNRGQLSGNTIYF
cdr3_nt: TGTGCCAGCAGCCCTAATAGAGGACAGCTCTCTGGAAACACCATATATTTT
clone_size: -
d_call: -
v_call: TRBV7-9
j_call: TRBJ1-3

cdr3_aa: CASSIDSGGTEAFF
cdr3_nt: TGTGCCAGTAGCATCGACAGCGGGGGCACTGAAGCTTTCTTT
clone_size: -
d_call: -
v_call: TRBV19
j_call: TRBJ1-1

cdr3_aa: CASSTQPRDGYTF
cdr3_nt: TGTGCCAGCAGCACACAGCCTCGAGATGGCTACACCTTC
clone_size: -
d_call: -
v_call: TRBV5-6
j_call: TRBJ1-2

cdr3_aa: CASTRMASGAYNEQFF
cdr3_nt: TGTGCCAGCACCCGAATGGCTAGCGGAGCCTACAATGAGCAGTTCTTC
clone_size: -
d_call: TRBD2
v_call: TRBV5-5
j_call: TRBJ2-1

cdr3_aa: CASSPLGGVNTEAFF
cdr3_nt: TGTGCCAGCAGCCCTCTTGGGGGGGTGAACACTGAAGCTTTCTTT
clone_size: -
d_call: -
v_call: TRBV9
j_call: TRBJ1-1

cdr3_aa: CASSLRETPTDTQYF
cdr3_nt: TGTGCCAGCAGCTTGAGGGAGACGCCCACAGATACGCAGTATTTT
clone_size: -
d_call: -
v_call: TRBV5-4
j_call: TRBJ2-3

cdr3_aa: CASSLGTGAFSTEAFF
cdr3_nt: TGTGCCAGCAGCTTAGGGACAGGGGCTTTTAGCACTGAAGCTTTCTTT
clone_size: once
d_call: TRBD1
v_call: TRBV11-2
j_call: TRBJ1-1

cdr3_aa: CATSSSSGANVLTF
cdr3_nt: TGTGCCACCAGTTCGAGCTCTGGGGCCAACGTCCTGACTTTC
clone_size: -
d_call: -
v_call: TRBV24-1
j_call: TRBJ2-6

cdr3_aa: CASSLRGLSSYEQYF
cdr3_nt: TGTGCCAGCAGTTTAAGGGGCCTTAGCTCCTACGAGCAGTACTTC
clone_size: medium-sized
d_call: -
v_call: TRBV28
j_call: TRBJ2-7

cdr3_aa: CATSLSGSTDTQYF
cdr3_nt: TGTGCCACCAGCCTTAGCGGGAGCACAGATACGCAGTATTTT
clone_size: once
d_call: TRBD2
v_call: TRBV24-1
j_call: TRBJ2-3

cdr3_aa: CASSQDRSVSNSGNTIYF
cdr3_nt: TGTGCCAGCAGCCAAGATCGATCCGTGTCTAACTCTGGAAACACCATATATTTT
clone_size: -
d_call: -
v_call: TRBV3-1/TRBV3-2
j_call: TRBJ1-3

cdr3_aa: CASRNSGRVGSYEQYF
cdr3_nt: TGTGCCAGCAGGAACTCTGGGAGGGTCGGCTCCTACGAGCAGTACTTC
clone_size: -
d_call: TRBD2
v_call: TRBV25-1
j_call: TRBJ2-7

cdr3_aa: CASTKSVIYGYTF
cdr3_nt: TGTGCCAGCACTAAGAGTGTAATCTATGGCTACACCTTC
clone_size: -
d_call: -
v_call: TRBV12-3/TRBV12-4
j_call: TRBJ1-2

cdr3_aa: CSVRMGTSGTDEQFF
cdr3_nt: TGCAGCGTCCGGATGGGGACTAGCGGGACGGATGAGCAGTTCTTC
clone_size: -
d_call: TRBD2
v_call: TRBV29-1
j_call: TRBJ2-1

cdr3_aa: CASSLQNTEAFF
cdr3_nt: TGTGCCAGCAGCTTACAGAACACTGAAGCTTTCTTT
clone_size: -
d_call: -
v_call: TRBV11-2
j_call: TRBJ1-1

cdr3_aa: CASKREWPRGNYEQYF
cdr3_nt: TGTGCCAGCAAGAGGGAATGGCCCCGGGGTAACTACGAGCAGTACTTC
clone_size: -
d_call: -
v_call: TRBV25-1
j_call: TRBJ2-7

cdr3_aa: CASSLVDRAYNSPLHF
cdr3_nt: TGCGCCAGCAGCTTGGTGGACAGGGCCTATAATTCACCCCTCCACTTT
clone_size: -
d_call: TRBD1
v_call: TRBV5-1
j_call: TRBJ1-6

cdr3_aa: CASTLIQRGNTGELFF
cdr3_nt: TGTGCCAGCACCCTTATCCAGCGGGGGAACACCGGGGAGCTGTTTTTT
clone_size: -
d_call: TRBD2
v_call: TRBV28
j_call: TRBJ2-2

cdr3_aa: CASRTTGKNYGYTF
cdr3_nt: TGTGCCAGCAGGACGACAGGCAAGAACTATGGCTACACCTTC
clone_size: -
d_call: -
v_call: TRBV6-5
j_call: TRBJ1-2

cdr3_aa: CATSEGGEINTEAFF
cdr3_nt: TGTGCCACCAGCGAGGGAGGGGAAATTAACACTGAAGCTTTCTTT
clone_size: -
d_call: -
v_call: TRBV15
j_call: TRBJ1-1

cdr3_aa: CSVEDPQGREKLFF
cdr3_nt: TGCAGCGTTGAAGATCCACAGGGGAGGGAAAAACTGTTTTTT
clone_size: -
d_call: TRBD1
v_call: TRBV29-1
j_call: TRBJ1-4

cdr3_aa: CAWSVLTGGHEAFF
cdr3_nt: TGTGCCTGGAGTGTACTGACAGGGGGGCATGAAGCTTTCTTT
clone_size: -
d_call: TRBD1
v_call: TRBV30
j_call: TRBJ1-1

cdr3_aa: CASSFATSGSFYTGELFF
cdr3_nt: TGTGCCAGCAGCTTCGCAACTAGCGGGAGTTTTTACACCGGGGAGCTGTTTTTT
clone_size: -
d_call: TRBD2
v_call: TRBV11-2
j_call: TRBJ2-2

cdr3_aa: CASRRSSGANVLTF
cdr3_nt: TGTGCCAGCAGGCGGAGCTCTGGGGCCAACGTCCTGACTTTC
clone_size: -
d_call: -
v_call: TRBV14
j_call: TRBJ2-6

cdr3_aa: CSVEASYNEQFF
cdr3_nt: TGCAGCGTTGAGGCTAGCTACAATGAGCAGTTCTTC
clone_size: -
d_call: -
v_call: TRBV29-1
j_call: TRBJ2-1

cdr3_aa: CASSGEQGGTGELFF
cdr3_nt: TGTGCCAGCAGTGGAGAACAGGGGGGGACCGGGGAGCTGTTTTTT
clone_size: -
d_call: -
v_call: TRBV2
j_call: TRBJ2-2

cdr3_aa: CASSDSSGQAQPQHF
cdr3_nt: TGTGCCAGCAGTGATTCGTCAGGCCAGGCTCAGCCCCAGCATTTT
clone_size: -
d_call: -
v_call: TRBV6-1
j_call: TRBJ1-5

cdr3_aa: CASSPGTGGTEAFF
cdr3_nt: TGTGCCAGCTCTCCCGGGACAGGGGGGACTGAAGCTTTCTTT
clone_size: -
d_call: TRBD1
v_call: TRBV18
j_call: TRBJ1-1

cdr3_aa: CASSFLQGMGNSPLHF
cdr3_nt: TGTGCCAGCAGTTTCCTACAGGGGATGGGTAATTCACCCCTCCACTTT
clone_size: -
d_call: TRBD1
v_call: TRBV28
j_call: TRBJ1-6

cdr3_aa: CASSQDFGLDLPAQETQYF
cdr3_nt: TGCGCCAGCAGCCAAGATTTCGGACTAGATTTACCTGCACAAGAGACCCAGTACTTC
clone_size: -
d_call: TRBD2
v_call: TRBV4-1
j_call: TRBJ2-5

cdr3_aa: CASSQVVWDRGNTIYF
cdr3_nt: TGTGCCAGCAGCCAAGTGGTCTGGGACAGAGGAAACACCATATATTTT
clone_size: -
d_call: TRBD1
v_call: TRBV3-1/TRBV3-2
j_call: TRBJ1-3

cdr3_aa: CASSRPVGRNTEAFF
cdr3_nt: TGTGCCAGCAGCCGCCCCGTGGGCAGGAACACTGAAGCTTTCTTT
clone_size: -
d_call: -
v_call: TRBV7-2
j_call: TRBJ1-1

cdr3_aa: CASSLALDRADGYTF
cdr3_nt: TGCGCCAGCAGCTTGGCCTTGGACAGGGCGGATGGCTACACCTTC
clone_size: -
d_call: TRBD1
v_call: TRBV5-1
j_call: TRBJ1-2

cdr3_aa: CAWHQGTGEAFF
cdr3_nt: TGTGCCTGGCACCAGGGGACAGGGGAAGCTTTCTTT
clone_size: once
d_call: TRBD1
v_call: TRBV30
j_call: TRBJ1-1

cdr3_aa: CASSRGQEPRNTIYF
cdr3_nt: TGTGCCAGCAGCAGGGGACAGGAGCCGAGAAACACCATATATTTT
clone_size: -
d_call: TRBD1
v_call: TRBV3-1/TRBV3-2
j_call: TRBJ1-3

cdr3_aa: CATSGQYNQPQHF
cdr3_nt: TGTGCCACCAGTGGACAGTACAATCAGCCCCAGCATTTT
clone_size: -
d_call: -
v_call: TRBV24-1
j_call: TRBJ1-5